This T cell receptor beta chain was sequenced in a study of regulatory T cells in long-lasting Graves disease. The V gene lost 6 bases and the J gene lost 0 bases, with 17 bases spanning the gap. Germline V CDR1 and CDR2: SNHLY, FYNNEI. The CDR3 is made up of 16 amino acids. Combining iRepertoire HTBI primers with Arm-PCR of CDR3 regions, the authors built TCR beta libraries. TCRdb re-analysed the multiplex PCR reads in MiXCR, keeping a single row per CDR3 protein. The sample has 300,000 to 500,000 distinct CDR3 sequences; around 21% are singletons. Study outcomes and limitations: Persistent disease exhibited a predilection for TRBV28, TRBJ1-2 and TRBJ2-5.

Documented time point: persistent/refractory GD, antithyroid drugs over 5 years with positive TRAb. Scientists built the TCR library using RNA that was extracted from PBMCs. This clonotype was detected ten times or more. Its antigen is not known. The input for sequencing was peripheral blood mononuclear cells (PBMCs), taken when the disease was refractory, from a patient treated with antithyroid drugs. The V call is TRBV2, the J call TRBJ1-1; maybe TRBD1 (6 bases). The receptor comes from a female donor with Graves disease. CDR3 residues: CASRATRGGMNTEAFF. In DNA, the CDR3 is TGTGCCAGCAGGGCAACGAGGGGGGGAATGAACACTGAAGCTTTCTTT.